This TCR beta chain was profiled in a study of T cell responses to AZD1222 COVID-19 vaccine. Study-level findings and limits: Spike-specific TCR breadth and depth grew following two AZD1222 doses. Donors in the cohort were predominantly white British and more often female, and clonal diversity was possibly underestimated. Seropositive status at baseline applied to only a handful of AZD1222 recipients.

Sequenced by immunoSEQ multiplex PCR; TCRdb stores in-frame clones only, minus some. The table shows 85,000 to 110,000 clones, with around 91% occurring only once. The germline V gene encodes CDR1 MNHEY and CDR2 SMNVEV (reference sequence). The CDR3 has 14 residues. Trimming stripped 3 bases from V and 8 bases from J, with 13 bases between. Details on this clone: Its specificity is unknown.

The chain is built from TRBV27 and TRBJ1-4; D is perhaps TRBD1 (6 bases). The sample was peripheral blood, taken on day 0 of AZD1222 vaccination. The clonotype was recovered from an adult in good health. Here the CDR3 DNA reads TGTGCCAGCAGTTTGTCGGGACAATTAGAAAAACTGTTTTTT. Amino acids: CASSLSGQLEKLFF.